This T cell receptor (beta chain) comes out of a study of blood T cell repertoires in COVID-19. Study-wide background: Italy, Spain and the United States were the sources of the convalescent and acute COVID-19 samples.

Germline V gene sequence: CDR1 KGHSH, CDR2 LQKENI. Trimming left V 2 bases short and J 1 base short, with 9 bases between. This CDR3 has 15 amino acids. Source study methods: Estimation of nucleated cell counts relied on the amplification of reference gene primers. The assay was immunoSEQ multiplex PCR, and TCRdb's table has in-frame clones only and misses some. V and J calls and clone size come straight from that table; D and trimming were deduced from the DNA. The sample has 110,000 to 150,000 clones, more than 80% seen once. Input material: peripheral blood. The TCR comes from a human donor in a cohort sampled during active COVID-19. The chain uses TRBV18 and TRBJ1-5; D call uncertain. CDR3 in DNA: TGTGCCAGCTCACCAGGAGATTCCAGCAATCAGCCCCAGCATTTT. It is translated as CASSPGDSSNQPQHF. The whole variable domain, remainder taken from reference TRBV18 and TRBJ1-5, is NAGVMQNPRHLVRRRGQEARLRCSPMKGHSHVYWYRQLPEEGLKFMVYLQKENIIDESGMPKERFSAEFPKEGPSILRIQQVVRGDSAAYFCASSPGDSSNQPQHFGDGTRLSIL.